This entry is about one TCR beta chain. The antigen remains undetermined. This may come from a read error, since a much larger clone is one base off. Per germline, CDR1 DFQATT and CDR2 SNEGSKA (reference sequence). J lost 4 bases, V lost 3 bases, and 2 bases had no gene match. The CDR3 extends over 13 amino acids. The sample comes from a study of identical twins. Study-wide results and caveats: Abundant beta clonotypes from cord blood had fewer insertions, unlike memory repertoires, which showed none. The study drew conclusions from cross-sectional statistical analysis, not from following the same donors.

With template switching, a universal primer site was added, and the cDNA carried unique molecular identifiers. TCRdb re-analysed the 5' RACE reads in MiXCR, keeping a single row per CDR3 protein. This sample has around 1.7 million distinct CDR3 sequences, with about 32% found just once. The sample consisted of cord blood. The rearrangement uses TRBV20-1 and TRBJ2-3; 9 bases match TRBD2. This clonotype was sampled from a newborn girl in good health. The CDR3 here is CSARWTSADTQYF. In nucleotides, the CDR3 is TGCAGTGCTAGGTGGACTAGCGCAGATACGCAGTATTTT.